This T cell receptor beta chain was sequenced during a study of blood T cell repertoires in COVID-19. Repertoires were generated with immunoSEQ multiplex PCR, while TCRdb's copy carries only in-frame clones and drops some. There are under 150,000 clones in the sample; roughly 90% occur only once, and approximately 8.1% lies in the top ten. This CDR3 is 15 amino acids long. Trimming took off 5 bases at V and 0 bases at J, with 14 bases between the two ends. Germline V gives CDR1 SGHRS, CDR2 YFSETQ. Sequences were obtained from peripheral blood. The TCR sequence derives from a middle-aged man with acute or convalescent COVID-19. The gene calls are TRBV5-1 and TRBJ1-1, with no clear D. CDR3 sequence reads: CASSRGRVLNTEAFF. The CDR3 coding sequence is TGCGCCAGCAGTCGGGGTAGGGTTTTGAACACTGAAGCTTTCTTT.